This entry concerns a single T cell receptor (beta chain). As yet, its antigen is unknown. This CDR3 comprises 12 residues. Per the germline V gene, CDR1 is LNHNV and CDR2 is YYDKDF (reference sequence). The data derive from a study of T-cell reconstitution after alpha-beta-depleted transplantation in children. Study-level results: T-cell numbers and diversity one year post-transplant derived largely from freshly generated T cells.

TCRbeta library preparation incorporated unique molecular identifiers. One entry per CDR3 protein, called by TCRdb with MiXCR from the PCR reads. The data show a few hundred thousand distinct CDR3 sequences, roughly two fifths seen once. The sample consisted of PBMCs, taken before TCRalphabeta/CD19-depleted stem cell transplant. This clonotype originated in a girl aged 2-10 years with aplastic anemia, due to receive a stem cell transplant. V usage is TRBV15 and J usage is TRBJ1-5; D is ambiguous. CDR3 sequence: CASGRSNQPQHF. CDR3 DNA: TGTGCATCGGGCCGTAGCAATCAGCCCCAGCATTTT.